This entry lists 2 T cell receptor beta chains sequenced from one sample in a study of CD8 T cells in Susac syndrome. RNA, at about 0.45 to 1 ug, was reverse transcribed with random hexamers. MiXCR, run by TCRdb on the immunoSEQ multiplex PCR reads, gives a single entry per CDR3 protein. The sample includes 140,000 or so distinct CDR3 sequences, roughly 95% seen only once; the top ten take 0.075% to 0.09%. The sequenced sample was CD4+ T cells from PBMCs. These receptors were obtained from a human donor in good health.

This chain's CDR3 is CSARSVGRGPEAFF. Here the CDR3 DNA reads TGCAGTGCCCGGTCCGTGGGGAGGGGCCCTGAAGCTTTCTTT. This sequence joins TRBV20-1 and TRBJ1-1; possible D gene TRBD1, 5 bases. V lost 6 bases, J lost 6 bases, and 20 bases lay in between. Germline V gives CDR1 DFQATT, CDR2 SNEGSKA (reference sequence). The CDR3 is 14 amino acids.

The rearrangement joins TRBV6-5 to TRBJ1-1; D gene ambiguous. The CDR3 is made up of 13 amino acids. Per germline, CDR1 MNHEY and CDR2 SVGAGI. Trimming stripped 6 bases from V and 1 base from J, with 9 bases between. DNA of the CDR3: TGTGCCAGCAGCGAACATTGGAACACTGAAGCTTTCTTT. Translated: CASSEHWNTEAFF.